The rows below give T cell receptor beta chains drawn from one sample of a study of blood T cell repertoires in COVID-19. Sequenced by immunoSEQ multiplex PCR; TCRdb stores in-frame clones only, minus some. The data show 170,000 or so clones, 85% to 95% seen once. Specimen: peripheral blood. The receptors were gathered from a man between 45 and 60 years old with acute or convalescent COVID-19. CDR3s include the opening cysteine and the closing phenylalanine or tryptophan. D genes are given only for firm matches. Rows may omit the clone size; those that give it use once, few, many or a size class.

d_gene,abundance,v_gene,j_gene,len,CDR3aa,CDR3nt
NA,NA,TRBV2,TRBJ2-1,16,CASSPPGQSSYNEQFF,TGTGCCAGCAGCCCTCCGGGACAAAGCTCCTACAATGAGCAGTTCTTC
TRBD2,NA,TRBV30,TRBJ2-1,14,CAWRTSGGHNEQFF,TGTGCCTGGAGGACTAGCGGGGGTCACAATGAGCAGTTCTTC
TRBD2,NA,TRBV29-1,TRBJ2-7,15,CSAPGTSGAKDEQYF,TGCAGCGCCCCCGGGACTAGCGGGGCCAAGGACGAGCAGTACTTC
TRBD2,NA,TRBV19,TRBJ2-2,16,CASSIASSGLSGELFF,TGTGCCAGTAGTATAGCGTCTAGCGGGCTATCCGGGGAGCTGTTTTTT
NA,NA,TRBV27,TRBJ2-2,14,CASSRDWATGELFF,TGTGCCAGCAGCCGGGACTGGGCCACCGGGGAGCTGTTTTTT
TRBD1,NA,TRBV3-1/TRBV3-2,TRBJ2-7,13,CASSQNTGAEQYF,TGTGCCAGCAGCCAGAATACAGGGGCCGAGCAGTACTTC
TRBD1,NA,TRBV28,TRBJ2-7,11,CASRGQGEQYF,TGTGCCAGCAGGGGACAGGGCGAGCAGTACTTC
NA,NA,TRBV7-9,TRBJ1-4,14,CASSLLEPNEKLFF,TGTGCCAGCAGCTTATTAGAACCGAATGAAAAACTGTTTTTT
NA,NA,TRBV11-2,TRBJ1-3,16,CASNQAQIGSGNTIYF,TGTGCCAGCAACCAGGCCCAAATAGGCTCTGGAAACACCATATATTTT
TRBD1,once,TRBV4-1,TRBJ2-7,14,CASSPRDSTYEQYF,TGCGCCAGCAGCCCCCGGGACAGTACCTACGAGCAGTACTTC
NA,NA,TRBV6-5,TRBJ2-6,14,CASSLSSGANVLTF,TGTGCCAGCAGTCTGAGCTCTGGGGCCAACGTCCTGACTTTC
NA,few,TRBV7-9,TRBJ1-2,12,CASSVQGYGYTF,TGTGCCAGCAGCGTACAGGGCTATGGCTACACCTTC
NA,few,TRBV28,TRBJ1-6,13,CASSLILREELHF,TGTGCCAGCAGTTTAATTCTCCGGGAAGAACTCCACTTT
TRBD2,once,TRBV11-3,TRBJ2-3,16,CASSSGLAQSTDTQYF,TGTGCCAGCAGCTCGGGACTAGCGCAGAGCACAGATACGCAGTATTTT
NA,NA,TRBV18,TRBJ2-7,14,CASRPPGDSYEQYF,TGTGCCAGCCGGCCCCCGGGGGACTCCTACGAGCAGTACTTC
TRBD1,NA,TRBV7-6,TRBJ1-1,17,CASSLRDRGPRNTEAFF,TGTGCCAGCAGCTTAAGGGACAGGGGTCCTCGGAACACTGAAGCTTTCTTT